This T cell receptor (beta chain) appears in the sequencing data of a study of blood T cells in healthy people across ages. This clonotype was seen more than once but under ten times. Then a second PCR, running about 6 to 12 cycles, was carried out with a sample-barcoded 5' primer and a J-beta primer mix. A single record per CDR3 protein comes from TCRdb applying MiXCR to the 5' RACE reads. In the table there are about 630,000 distinct CDR3 sequences, around 21% of which are singletons. The V end was cut by 3 bases, the J end by 1 base, with 10 bases between. The CDR3 extends over 15 amino acids. CDR1 and CDR2 from the germline V gene are ENHRY and SYGVKD.

This TCR was sampled from a man in his 70s in good health. The V call is TRBV10-3, the J call TRBJ1-5; D unresolved. The sample taken for sequencing was blood. The CDR3, as DNA: TGTGCCATCAGTGACGGGCAGAGGAGCAATCAGCCCCAGCATTTT. This translates into CAISDGQRSNQPQHF.